This T cell receptor beta chain came from a study of cytomegalovirus exposure and HLA in healthy donors (dated by TCRdb to the late 2010s). As for the study more broadly: In an earlier analysis of roughly 590 of the donors, 276 Gb of sequence data and roughly 100 million unique TCR beta sequences from about 179 million T cells were reported. Roughly 300 gigabases of sequencing data and tens of millions of unique TCR sequences were included in an early release covering over 600 HLA-typed donors. Of the approximately 400 genotyped donors, roughly 85% fell in the genetic ancestry cluster associated with self-reported Caucasian donors. The study aimed to test whether cataloging public T cell receptors could reveal signatures of past pathogen exposure. Using immunosequencing, the study profiled T cell repertoires from 500 to 800 subjects and related those repertoires to cytomegalovirus serostatus. In addition to the first cohort of hundreds of subjects, a separate validation cohort of approximately 120 different subjects was used. To predict cytomegalovirus infection status, the study combined high-throughput TCR immunosequencing, statistical association of individual TCRs with disease status, and machine learning. A later analysis re-examined previously published TCR beta repertoires from roughly 650 donors and added high-resolution HLA genotyping to investigate patterns of TCR occurrence. The later analysis used no new phenotypic data to find candidate immune exposures, relying instead on TCR beta sequences and their occurrence across donors. An earlier analysis of approximately 500 of the donors applied high-throughput TCR beta sequencing to assess whether each TCR beta V gene segment acted as functional or pseudogenic. Alongside the repertoire data, information on donor age, sex, ethnicity and CMV serostatus was compiled. A later genetic analysis used genome-wide SNP genotypes for about 60% of the 666 donors, treating that subset as a discovery cohort. All discovery cohort repertoires had been generated on a single sequencing platform. Both class I and class II loci were covered by HLA typing, at four-digit resolution. Typing coverage varied by locus: roughly 629-640 donors for A, B, C, DRB1 and DQB1; some 520 for DQA1; more than 600 for DPA1; some 470 for DPB1. A few DR-DQ haplotypes were handled as single units for association and clustering because linkage in the cohort was strong. Among 398 genotyped donors of the cohort, an average of approximately 230,000 unique TCR beta nucleotide sequences were sequenced per donor, roughly 20% of them non-productive. General findings and caveats noted by the study authors: A further reported finding was that TCR beta sequences accurately predicted the HLA-A and HLA-B alleles for most subjects in the first cohort. A later analysis found that HLA-associated TCR beta chains were more clonally expanded and had lower generation probabilities than equally common non-associated chains. Some IMGT-functional V segments, including TRBV6-2 and TRBV6-3, could not be distinguished by the 87-base-pair reads and were therefore excluded. In vitro tests confirmed that three of the cytomegalovirus-associated TCR beta chains recognize cytomegalovirus antigens. The study gave a list of around 170 TCR beta chains associated with cytomegalovirus. In a later analysis, most CMV-associated TCR beta chains were found to appear HLA-restricted, with HLA associations seemingly driven largely by CMV exposure. Most TCR sequences were seen in very few donors, while some public TCRs were found in many individuals. A later genetic analysis reported fewer N-insertions in productive TCRs among donors in an Asian-associated ancestry cluster than the roughly 700-donor mean. A later analysis found that TCR association rates varied across HLA loci, with DRB1 alleles showing the most associated TCRs and HLA-C alleles the fewest. A later analysis associated around 16,000 TCR beta sequences with specific HLA alleles at a false discovery rate of 0.05. A group of highly shared sequence variants was considered likely to be a technical artifact of the sequencing pipeline. It was suggested by the authors that the approach could potentially be generalized to other disease states and immunological phenotypes. Several of the top co-occurrence clusters appeared to be linked to parvovirus B19, influenza, CMV and Epstein-Barr virus, according to a later analysis. V-gene and J-gene trimming of TCR beta chains was associated with a missense DCLRE1C variant in a later genetic analysis, and the association was replicated in an independent cohort. The classifier was reported to diagnose cytomegalovirus status with high specificity and sensitivity in both the original and validation cohorts. In an earlier analysis of about 540 of the donors, most TCR beta V segments were observed in productive rearrangements about 90% or about 30% of the time, broadly matching IMGT annotations. The cohort was sequenced for TCR beta chains only, and without alpha or paired-chain data the features that could be detected were limited. Because counts were too low, more than 15 rarely observed V segments, including chromosome 9 orphons, were excluded from the earlier analysis of some 590 of the donors. HLA typing was unavailable for some donors at each locus, so association tests used only the typed subset. Immune exposure information for the cohort was limited to CMV serostatus. Assigning TCR associations to individual alleles was difficult when HLA alleles, especially DR and DQ, strongly co-occurred. Linkage disequilibrium might explain the correlated functional status among segregating V segments, but an unknown experimental factor could not be excluded. Roughly uniform sequencing depth across donors was assumed in presence/absence analyses, although this assumption may not hold.

Receptor amplification or capture employed the immunoSEQ multiplex PCR assay. A mixture of 60 forward primers for TCR Vbeta segments and 13 reverse primers for TCR Jbeta segments was used in the multiplex PCR. The CDR3 region of rearranged TCR beta genes was amplified from genomic DNA with a multiplex PCR assay. The amplified TCR beta libraries were sequenced on the Illumina HiSeq System as 87-base-pair reads. The original methods were these. Across the roughly 640 repertoires, a later analysis counted 78 million or so unique TCR beta chains, around 11 million of which were shared by at least two donors. A nearest-neighbor algorithm error-corrected the raw reads and collapsed the reads into unique sequences, merging closely related sequences to remove PCR and sequencing errors. Alignment of CDR3 sequences to IMGT reference sequences was used to assign V, D and J gene segments. Each retained sequence needed at least a six-nucleotide match to both a V gene segment and a J gene segment. Rearrangements were classified as productive when the CDR3 lacked stop codons and remained in frame with V and J, and all other rearrangements were classified as non-productive. Following IMGT convention, CDR3 was defined as the stretch from the second conserved V-encoded cysteine up to the conserved J-encoded phenylalanine. In an earlier analysis of roughly 580 of the donors, sequences lacking an unambiguous match to a single V gene segment were excluded. In an earlier analysis of 587 of the donors, V segments were called functional above 56.7% productive rearrangements and were called segregating when the between-donor standard deviation exceeded 5%. A statistical classification framework was built to diagnose cytomegalovirus status from the catalog of TCR beta chain sequences. In a later analysis, TCR nucleotide sequences were compared against IMGT/GENE-DB human TR gene sequences so that V and J genes could be assigned. A later analysis assigned CDR3 sequences and most-parsimonious VDJ recombination scenarios with the TCRdist pipeline. In a later analysis, each TCR beta chain was defined by its CDR3 amino acid sequence together with its V-gene family, and reads lacking a unique V-gene family were excluded. A later analysis removed 600 or so highly shared, low-generation-probability nucleotide sequences to deal with suspected cross-contamination and a sequencing artifact. A later analysis calculated a clonal expansion index for each public chain from normalized within-repertoire ranks of inferred template counts. In a later analysis, generation probabilities were computed with a VDJ recombination model fitted to out-of-frame rearrangements, and the resulting probabilities were checked against IGoR. Hypergeometric tests were used in a later analysis to score TCR-TCR, TCR-HLA and TCR-CMV co-occurrence, with a repertoire-size bias correction applied to the TCR pairs. A later analysis estimated false discovery rates by permuting HLA or CMV assignments 20 times. In a later analysis, co-occurring TCRs were grouped using DBSCAN, with TCRdist sequence similarity added in when clustering inside HLA-allele-positive subsets. For co-occurrence clustering, repertoires with fewer than 30,000 or more than 120,000 public chains were excluded, along with 5 or 6 repertoires with anomalous nucleotide sharing. The clones in this table, taken by TCRdb from immuneACCESS, are in-frame only. Not every clone is retained; where verified, under half of the shortfall comes from an unresolved V gene, and the cause of the rest is unknown. The V and J calls and clone size come from that table; D and trimming were worked out from the DNA. The sample contains around 130,000 clones, approximately 80% of them found a single time. The top ten hold roughly 1.5% of the sample.

About this clone: Which antigen it targets is not known. No base-level quality is on record; no much larger clone is a single base apart.

In total, approximately 690 healthy bone marrow donors made up the cohort. All cohort members were sampled while nominally healthy, although unrecorded immune exposures were likely present. The donor was CMV seronegative and belonged to the group of under 400 seronegative cohort members. Each donor provided a peripheral blood sample, and peripheral blood mononuclear cells were used for TCR beta sequencing. The Qiagen DNeasy Blood Extraction Kit was used to extract genomic DNA from the blood cell samples. The trim is 7 bases for V and 8 bases for J, with a gap of 17 bases between the germline ends. The CDR3 measures 13 amino acids from cysteine to phenylalanine. Only CDR3 DNA remains: 39 bases, in frame from the first base. From the germline V gene, CDR1 is LGHNT and CDR2 is FRNRAP.

The material sequenced was PBMCs. The sequence was collected from a woman under 30 in good health and CMV-seronegative. The V gene is TRBV12-5 and the J gene is TRBJ1-1; the best D guess is TRBD1, with 6 bases matching. In nucleotide form, the sequence is TGTGCTAGTGTCCCTATGGGGGGGCCAGAAGCTTTCTTT. Translated, it gives CASVPMGGPEAFF.